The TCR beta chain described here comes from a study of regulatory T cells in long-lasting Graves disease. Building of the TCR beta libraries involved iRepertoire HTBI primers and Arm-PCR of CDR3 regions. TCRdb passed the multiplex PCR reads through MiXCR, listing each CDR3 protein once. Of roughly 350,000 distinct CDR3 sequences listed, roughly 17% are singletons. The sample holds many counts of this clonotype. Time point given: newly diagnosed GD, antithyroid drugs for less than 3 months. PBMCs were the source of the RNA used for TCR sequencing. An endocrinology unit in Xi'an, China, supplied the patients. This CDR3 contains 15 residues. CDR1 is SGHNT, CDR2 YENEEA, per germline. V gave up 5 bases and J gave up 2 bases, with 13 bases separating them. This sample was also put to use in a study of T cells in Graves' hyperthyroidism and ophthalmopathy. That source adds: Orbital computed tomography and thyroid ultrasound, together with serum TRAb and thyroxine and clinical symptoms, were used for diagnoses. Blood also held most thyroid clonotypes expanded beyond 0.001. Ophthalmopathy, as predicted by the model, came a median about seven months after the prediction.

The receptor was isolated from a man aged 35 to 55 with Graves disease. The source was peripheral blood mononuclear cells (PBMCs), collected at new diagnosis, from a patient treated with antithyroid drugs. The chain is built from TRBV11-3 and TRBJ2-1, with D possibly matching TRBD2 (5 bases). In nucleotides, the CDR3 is TGTGCCAGCAGCCTCAGAGGGTGGCCCTACAATGAGCAGTTCTTC. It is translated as CASSLRGWPYNEQFF.